Shown below are 27 T cell receptor beta chains from a single sample sequenced in a study of shared clonotypes between healthy human individuals. TCRdb keeps only in-frame clones here, not all; method: immunoSEQ multiplex PCR. The repertoire holds some 660,000 clones, with less than 80% as singletons. Sequenced material: memory CD4+ T cells sorted from blood. The subset was: CD45RA-negative fraction. These receptors originate from a woman younger than 45 in good health.

This clone has only one observation. The J gene is TRBJ1-1, the V gene TRBV19; unclear D gene. V shed 5 bases and J shed 3 bases, with 7 bases lying between them. This CDR3 region has 12 residues. CDR1 is LNHDA, CDR2 SQIVND, per germline (reference sequence). The CDR3 DNA is TGTGCCAGTAGTTTTAGATACACTGAAGCTTTCTTT. Its protein is CASSFRYTEAFF.

The chain combines TRBV7-9 with TRBJ2-5; 8 nucleotides line up with TRBD2. The trim removed 3 bases at V and 5 bases at J, leaving 5 bases unmatched. CDR3 length: 14 residues. Germline V lookup: CDR1 SEHNR, CDR2 FQNEAQ (reference sequence). CDR3 residues: CASSLDGGVETQYF. The CDR3 DNA reads TGTGCCAGCAGCTTGGACGGGGGGGTGGAGACCCAGTACTTC.

This chain joins TRBV14 and TRBJ2-6; D is unclear. Germline V gene lookup returns CDR1 SGHDN and CDR2 FVKESK. The V end was cut by 4 bases, the J end by 0 bases, with 4 bases between. This CDR3 has 14 residues. This CDR3 is CASSPYSGANVLTF. CDR3 coding DNA: TGTGCCAGCAGCCCTTACTCTGGGGCCAACGTCCTGACTTTC.

The chain carries TRBV11-2 and TRBJ2-4; no clear D. Trimming stripped 1 base from V and 13 bases from J, with 14 bases between. The CDR3 is 13 amino acids. From germline, CDR1 is SGHAT and CDR2 FQNNGV. CDR3 protein: CASSLVGLQSQYF. For the CDR3, the DNA is TGTGCCAGCAGCTTAGTAGGGCTGCAAAGCCAGTACTTC.

This sequence joins TRBV10-3 and TRBJ2-5; D possibly corresponds to TRBD2 (6 bases). CDR1 and CDR2 from the germline V gene are ENHRY and SYGVKD. The V end was cut by 10 bases, the J end by 2 bases, with 14 bases between. CDR3 size: 13 residues. CDR3 bases: TGTGCCACAGAGCCCGGGACTCAAGAGACCCAGTACTTC. Residues: CATEPGTQETQYF.

The CDR3 sequence is CSGISRTAEAFF. The CDR3 DNA reads as TGCAGCGGGATTTCTAGAACCGCTGAAGCTTTCTTT. The chain has TRBV29-1 and TRBJ1-1, with D uncertain. Germline lookup yields CDR1 SQVTM and CDR2 ANQGSEA. There are 12 residues in the CDR3. V was trimmed by 7 bases and J by 6 bases, leaving 15 bases between them.

This chain links TRBV7-8 with TRBJ2-7; a possible D gene is TRBD2 (5 bases). V dropped 1 base and J dropped 2 bases, with 12 bases sitting between them. Looked up from germline, CDR1 is SGHVS and CDR2 is FQNEAQ. This CDR3 contains 15 residues. The chain's CDR3 is CASSLGRTETYEQYF. The CDR3 DNA sequence: TGTGCCAGCAGCTTAGGGCGGACTGAGACCTACGAGCAGTACTTC.

J is TRBJ2-7 and V is TRBV18, with D possibly being TRBD1 or TRBD2 (10 bases each). Trimming pared 5 bases from V and 3 bases from J, leaving 26 bases between. The CDR3 consists of 18 residues. The germline CDR1 and CDR2 sequences are KGHSH and LQKENI. The CDR3 coding sequence is TGTGCCAGCTCATCGACAGGGGGCACTAGCGGGACCCACTACGAGCAGTACTTC. This translates into CASSSTGGTSGTHYEQYF.

This clone showed up many times. The rearrangement uses TRBV7-2 and TRBJ2-1; a weak D match, TRBD2 (6 bases). CDR3 length equals 15 residues. Trimming removed 1 base from V and 4 bases from J, with 11 bases in between. The germline gives CDR1 SGHTA, CDR2 FQGNSA. CDR3 amino acids: CASSLGSGLYNEQFF. The CDR3 bases are TGTGCCAGCAGCTTAGGTAGCGGACTTTACAATGAGCAGTTCTTC.

The CDR3: CASSLGPSRETQYF. As DNA, the CDR3 is TGTGCCAGCAGCTTAGGTCCTTCCCGGGAGACCCAGTACTTC. This chain joins TRBV7-2 and TRBJ2-5; D gene unclear. V was clipped by 1 base and J by 5 bases, with 11 bases between them. Germline V gene lookup returns CDR1 SGHTA and CDR2 FQGNSA. There are 14 residues in the CDR3.

The rearrangement links TRBV14 to TRBJ2-1; possible D gene TRBD1, 6 bases. The CDR3 is 13 amino acids. Germline V CDR1 and CDR2: SGHDN, FVKESK. V dropped 4 bases and J dropped 12 bases, with 16 bases sitting between them. The CDR3 DNA reads TGTGCCAGCAGCCGGACCAGGGAAGGGGGGCAGTTCTTC. Translation: CASSRTREGGQFF.

The chain combines TRBV11-3 with TRBJ2-5; a possible D gene is TRBD1 (5 bases). Trimming took off 3 bases at V and 5 bases at J, with 10 bases between the two ends. The V gene's germline CDR1 is SGHNT and CDR2 YENEEA. The CDR3 extends over 13 amino acids. CDR3: CASSFGHAETQYF. The CDR3 region has the DNA TGTGCCAGCAGCTTTGGACATGCGGAGACCCAGTACTTC.

This chain uses TRBV19 with TRBJ2-1; TRBD2 matches at 10 bases. Germline CDR1 is LNHDA and CDR2 is SQIVND (reference sequence). There are 15 residues in the CDR3. V dropped 3 bases and J dropped 7; count of bases not matched to a gene: 6. The CDR3 coding sequence is TGTGCCAGTAGTATCGGACTAGCGGTGGGGAATGAGCAGTTCTTC. This codes for CASSIGLAVGNEQFF.

The chain combines TRBV11-2 with TRBJ1-1; D not certain. This CDR3 spans 14 amino acids. The V and J ends lost 0 bases and 3 bases respectively, with 8 bases between them. CDR1 and CDR2 (germline): SGHAT, FQNNGV. The CDR3 DNA reads TGTGCCAGCAGCTTAGAAGAGAGCTACACTGAAGCTTTCTTT. Translated, it gives CASSLEESYTEAFF.

The chain joins TRBV2 to TRBJ2-7; weak D call: TRBD1 (5 bases). The CDR3 is made up of 14 amino acids. V was cut by 4 bases and J by 3 bases, with 13 bases left in between. The V gene's germline CDR1 is SNHLY and CDR2 FYNNEI. This chain's CDR3 is CASSAGSLVYEQYF. CDR3 DNA: TGTGCCAGCAGTGCAGGGTCTTTGGTCTACGAGCAGTACTTC.

As DNA, the CDR3 is TGCGCCAGCAGGCCGCCGGGACAGTTTTTTTCGGGGCAGTACTTC. Translated, it gives CASRPPGQFFSGQYF. The chain employs TRBV5-1 and TRBJ2-7, with 7 bases aligning to TRBD1. The CDR3 extends over 15 amino acids. Per the germline V gene, CDR1 is SGHRS and CDR2 is YFSETQ. After removal of 5 bases from V and 9 bases from J, the junction contained 17 bases not matched to a gene.

The V and J genes are TRBV5-8 and TRBJ2-7; no firm D call. The V gene lost 4 bases and the J gene lost 0 bases, with 11 bases spanning the gap. Germline V lookup: CDR1 SGHTS, CDR2 YDEGEE. The CDR3 is 14 amino acids. The CDR3 region has the DNA TGTGCCAGCAGCACGAAGGTTCGCTCCTACGAGCAGTACTTC. Protein sequence: CASSTKVRSYEQYF.

This clone turned up a few times. This chain links TRBV29-1 with TRBJ2-7; D perhaps matches TRBD1 (7 bases). Per germline, CDR1 SQVTM and CDR2 ANQGSEA. CDR3 length equals 14 residues. The germline V and J ends were trimmed by 7 bases and 2 bases, with 18 bases remaining between them. The CDR3 region is CSGRGQGPTYEQYF. The CDR3 DNA follows: TGCAGCGGGAGGGGGCAGGGGCCTACCTACGAGCAGTACTTC.

This clone was detected only once. The chain carries TRBV9 and TRBJ2-1; D ambiguous. The germline V gene has CDR1 SGDLS and CDR2 YYNGEE. The CDR3 contains 12 residues. Trimming removed 1 base from V and 7 bases from J, with 6 bases in between. CDR3 DNA sequence: TGTGCCAGCAGCGTAAGTCGAAATGAGCAGTTCTTC. Translated: CASSVSRNEQFF.

This sequence joins TRBV11-1 and TRBJ1-1, with TRBD1 matching over 7 bases. The V segment lost 5 bases and the J segment 2 bases; nucleotides outside the gene matches: 5. CDR1 and CDR2 (germline): SGHAT, FQDESV (reference sequence). The CDR3 has 14 residues. The CDR3 loop is CASSTTGANTEAFF. Written as DNA, the CDR3 is TGTGCCAGCAGCACCACAGGGGCAAACACTGAAGCTTTCTTT.

The chain links TRBV7-7 to TRBJ2-2, with TRBD1 identical over 7 bases. Germline CDR1 is SSHAT and CDR2 is FNYEAQ (reference sequence). The V and J ends lost 4 bases and 5 bases, in that order; junction bases with no gene match: 7. The CDR3 runs to 15 residues. DNA for the CDR3: TGTGCCAGCAGCTCGACAGGGTCTATAACCGGGGAGCTGTTTTTT. Translated: CASSSTGSITGELFF.

The V gene is TRBV2, the J gene TRBJ2-1; 9 positions agree with TRBD1. Germline CDR1 is SNHLY and CDR2 is FYNNEI. The CDR3 loop spans 16 amino acids. The trim removed 6 bases at V and 7 bases at J, leaving 13 bases unmatched. The DNA of the CDR3 is TGTGCCAGCAGAGTGCAGGACAGGGGTATGAGGAATGAGCAGTTCTTC. This translates into CASRVQDRGMRNEQFF.

The CDR3 is CASSLNGRELTGYTF. CDR3 nucleotide sequence: TGTGCCAGCAGTTTAAACGGCAGGGAATTGACCGGCTACACCTTC. This chain uses TRBV28 with TRBJ1-2; the D gene is possibly TRBD1 (5 bases). CDR3 size: 15 residues. Germline loops: CDR1 MDHEN, CDR2 SYDVKM. Trimming removed 2 bases from V and 8 bases from J, with 18 bases in between.

The J gene is TRBJ2-5, the V gene TRBV5-4; D is ambiguous. The CDR3 consists of 13 residues. The germline gives CDR1 SGHNT, CDR2 YYREEE (reference sequence). V lost 4 bases, J lost 2 bases, and 9 bases lay in between. CDR3 in amino acids: CASSIGRQETQYF. For the CDR3, the DNA is TGTGCCAGCAGCATAGGGCGGCAAGAGACCCAGTACTTC.

The rearrangement uses TRBV25-1 and TRBJ1-1, with 8 bases lining up with TRBD1. J lost 5 bases, V lost 0 bases, and 5 bases had no gene match. This CDR3 has 15 amino acids. The germline CDR1 and CDR2 sequences are MGHDK and SYGVNS. As DNA, the CDR3 is TGTGCCAGCAGTGAATACCGGACAGGGTTGACTGAAGCTTTCTTT. Its translation: CASSEYRTGLTEAFF.

This clone was recorded once. The chain joins TRBV5-1 to TRBJ2-1; D may be TRBD1 (6 bases). Germline V CDR1 and CDR2: SGHRS, YFSETQ. Trimming stripped 5 bases from V and 5 bases from J, with 14 bases between. The CDR3 sequence is 14 residues long. This CDR3 is CASSLTGTNNEQFF. DNA of the CDR3: TGCGCCAGCAGTCTGACCGGGACAAACAATGAGCAGTTCTTC.

The DNA for the CDR3 is TGTGCCAGCCGGGTGGGACACCAGTACGAGCAGTACTTC. It encodes CASRVGHQYEQYF. This chain joins TRBV6-6 and TRBJ2-7, with D perhaps TRBD1 (6 bases). Germline CDR1 MNHNY, CDR2 SVGAGI (reference sequence). Trimming stripped 8 bases from V and 4 bases from J, with 15 bases between. The CDR3 spans 13 residues.